One sample yielded the 15 T cell receptor beta chains listed below, sequenced in a study of Graves' ophthalmopathy and Graves' hyperthyroidism. Amplified material comprised TCR beta CDR3 regions derived from RNA transcripts. Investigators did first-round RT-PCR with HTBI primers, then second-round multiplex PCR. TCRdb reprocessed the multiplex PCR reads with MiXCR, giving one entry per CDR3 protein. The table lists approximately 380,000 distinct CDR3 sequences, roughly 20% of them singletons, with roughly 3.2% in the top ten. The sample consisted of peripheral blood. Every receptor here comes from a woman aged 18-29 years with stable Graves' hyperthyroidism.

This clonotype was counted many times. This chain links TRBV9 with TRBJ1-1; D is ambiguous. This CDR3 is 14 amino acids long. Trimming shortened V by 0 bases and J by 3 bases, and 9 bases separated the two germline ends. The V gene's germline CDR1 is SGDLS and CDR2 YYNGEE. CDR3 sequence (DNA): TGTGCCAGCAGCGTAGGGCCAGGCGACACTGAAGCTTTCTTT. This encodes CASSVGPGDTEAFF. Full variable domain (outside the CDR3, taken from reference TRBV9 and TRBJ1-1): DSGVTQTPKHLITATGQRVTLRCSPRSGDLSVYWYQQSLDQGLQFLIQYYNGEERAKGNILERFSAQQFPDLHSELNLSSLELGDSALYFCASSVGPGDTEAFFGQGTRLTVV.

This clonotype occurred a few times. A much larger clone is a single base away; this may be a read error. The chain has TRBV29-1 and TRBJ2-2; TRBD2 is a possible D gene (6 bases). Germline CDR1 and CDR2: SQVTM and ANQGSEA. This CDR3 is 14 amino acids long. The CDR3 coding sequence is TGCAGCGTTGAAAGGGCGGGGAGCCCCGGGGAGCTGTGTTTT. This translates into CSVERAGSPGELCF.

This clonotype was detected many times. The rearrangement links TRBV6-5 to TRBJ1-2; D remains ambiguous. V was clipped by 6 bases and J by 8 bases, with 19 bases between them. The V gene's germline CDR1 is MNHEY and CDR2 SVGAGI. The CDR3 runs to 14 residues. The CDR3 is CASSPVEFVSGYTF. CDR3 nucleotides: TGTGCCAGCAGCCCCGTTGAGTTCGTCTCGGGCTACACCTTC.

In this sample, this clonotype turned up many times. The chain has TRBV3-1 and TRBJ1-1; tentative D call: TRBD1 (5 bases). Germline CDR1 reads LGHDT; CDR2 reads YNNKEL (reference sequence). The germline V and J ends were trimmed by 3 bases and 4 bases, with 9 bases remaining between them. This CDR3 is 13 amino acids long. In nucleotides, the CDR3 is TGTGCCAGCAGCCACGGGGGGGGCACTGAAGCTTTCTTT. Translated: CASSHGGGTEAFF.

This clonotype appeared a single time. This sequence joins TRBV6-2 or TRBV6-3 and TRBJ2-7; D not resolved. Germline loops: CDR1 MNHEY, CDR2 SVGEGT. The CDR3 totals 13 residues. V was clipped by 1 base and J by 3 bases, with 7 bases between them. CDR3 amino acids: CASSYWQDYEQYF. Here the CDR3 DNA reads TGTGCCAGCAGTTACTGGCAGGACTACGAGCAGTACTTC.

This clonotype showed up many times. The rearrangement joins TRBV25-1 to TRBJ2-5; 9 bases fit TRBD2. Per the germline V gene, CDR1 is MGHDK and CDR2 is SYGVNS. CDR3 length: 16 amino acids. Unmatched junction bases numbered 10, after V lost 7 bases and J lost 1 base. The CDR3 coding sequence is TGTGCCAGCAATCCTAGCGGGACTGGGGCCCAAGAGACCCAGTACTTC. Translated: CASNPSGTGAQETQYF.

This clonotype has at least ten counts. This sequence joins TRBV18 and TRBJ2-5, with 7 bases that match TRBD2. Germline CDR1 KGHSH, CDR2 LQKENI. The CDR3 contains 15 residues. Trimming took 3 bases from V and 5 from J; bases not matched to a gene: 9. This CDR3 reads CASSPTSPTGETQYF. As DNA, the CDR3 is TGTGCCAGCTCACCGACTAGCCCTACCGGGGAGACCCAGTACTTC.

This clonotype showed up many times. An end of the junction does not agree with germline; a read error may underlie this. This sequence joins TRBV6-1 and TRBJ2-4, with D possibly being TRBD1 (6 bases). Germline-derived CDR1 and CDR2 are MNHNS and SASEGT. This CDR3 has 15 amino acids. CDR3 nucleotide sequence: TGTGCCAGCAGTGAAGGGGACACCCCCAAAAACATTAAGTACTTC. Protein: CASSEGDTPKNIKYF.

This sequence joins TRBV4-2 and TRBJ1-5, with D possibly matching TRBD1 (6 bases). The V and J ends lost 0 bases and 6 bases respectively, with 12 bases between them. This CDR3 spans 15 amino acids. Germline values: CDR1 LGHNA, CDR2 YNFKEQ. DNA of the CDR3: TGTGCCAGCAGCCAAGAAGAAGGGGGGGGTCAGCCCCAGCATTTT. It yields the protein CASSQEEGGGQPQHF.

The CDR3 sequence is CASTPLSGRFTDTQYF. CDR3 nucleotides: TGCGCCAGCACCCCGTTGAGCGGGAGGTTCACAGATACGCAGTATTTT. The genes are TRBV5-1 and TRBJ2-3, with TRBD2 identical over 9 bases. Per germline, CDR1 SGHRS and CDR2 YFSETQ. The CDR3 totals 16 residues. The junction had 10 bases not matched to a gene; V was cut back by 6 bases and J by 2 bases.

Many counts were recorded for this clonotype. This chain connects TRBV5-1 to TRBJ1-2; 7 bases match TRBD1. The CDR3 totals 16 residues. V gave up 5 bases and J gave up 1 base; unmatched junction bases: 11. Germline V CDR1 and CDR2: SGHRS, YFSETQ. The CDR3 reads CASRRTGAALNYGYTF. The CDR3 nucleotides are TGCGCCAGCAGAAGGACAGGCGCTGCTCTTAACTATGGCTACACCTTC.

This clonotype was observed many times. The gene calls are TRBV6-1 and TRBJ2-5; D remains unclear. This CDR3 has 13 amino acids. Germline V gives CDR1 MNHNS, CDR2 SASEGT. V dropped 9 bases and J dropped 2 bases, with 13 bases sitting between them. Here the CDR3 reads CASLRWDQETQYF. CDR3 bases: TGTGCCAGTCTTCGATGGGATCAAGAGACCCAGTACTTC.

This clonotype was recorded many times. This chain links TRBV7-9 with TRBJ1-2; D call uncertain. CDR1 is SEHNR and CDR2 is FQNEAQ in the germline V gene (reference sequence). V lost 6 bases, J lost 8 bases, and 22 bases lay in between. This CDR3 comprises 15 residues. CDR3 residues: CASSSRSNLFRGYTF. CDR3 nucleotide sequence: TGTGCCAGCAGTTCTCGATCCAACCTCTTTCGAGGCTACACCTTC. Complete variable domain (other parts from reference TRBV7-9 and TRBJ1-2): DTGVSQNPRHKITKRGQNVTFRCDPISEHNRLYWYRQTLGQGPEFLTYFQNEAQLEKSRLLSDRFSAERPKGSFSTLEIQRTEQGDSAMYLCASSSRSNLFRGYTFGSGTRLTVV.

As to this clonotype: This clone may be a read error of a much larger clone one base away. The gene calls are TRBV25-1 and TRBJ1-6; no firm D call. From germline, CDR1 is MGHDK and CDR2 SYGVNS. The CDR3 totals 12 residues. The germline V and J ends were trimmed by 2 bases and 10 bases, with 6 bases remaining between them. The CDR3 region is CASSEVESPLHF. CDR3 bases: TGTGCCAGCAGTGAAGTGGAGTCACCCCTCCACTTT.

This clonotype was recorded at least ten times. V usage is TRBV6-5 and J usage is TRBJ2-7; possibly TRBD2 for D (7 bases). The CDR3 extends over 15 amino acids. Trimming took 8 bases from V and 1 from J, leaving 18 bases between them. CDR1 is MNHEY, CDR2 SVGAGI, per germline. As DNA, the CDR3 is TGTGCCAGCTGGGGGCGCGGGAGTGGATCCTACGAGCAGTACTTC. Translating gives CASWGRGSGSYEQYF.